Below, 8 T cell receptor beta chains from the same sample are listed, as sequenced in a study of beta chain features in type 1 diabetes. Isolated RNA was reverse transcribed in full, so expressed TCRB transcripts were sequenced. TCRdb's copy holds only in-frame clones and misses some; the assay was immunoSEQ multiplex PCR. The repertoire holds about 220,000 clones, approximately 11% seen once, with less than 1.5% in the top ten. Sample: central memory CD4+ T cells from blood. All receptors derive from a man in his late teens or twenties in good health.

The chain has TRBV9 and TRBJ2-5; possibly TRBD1 for D (6 bases). The V and J ends lost 5 bases and 3 bases respectively, with 14 bases between them. Germline V gene lookup returns CDR1 SGDLS and CDR2 YYNGEE. The CDR3 has 14 amino acids. The CDR3 spells CASRVRTDEETQYF. Here the CDR3 DNA reads TGTGCCAGCAGGGTCAGGACAGATGAAGAGACCCAGTACTTC.

This clone was seen a handful of times. The V and J genes are TRBV5-1 and TRBJ2-5; tentatively, D is TRBD2 (5 bases). CDR3 length: 13 amino acids. CDR1 and CDR2 from the germline V gene are SGHRS and YFSETQ. With 0 bases removed from V and 4 bases from J, the gap between germline ends came to 7 bases. The CDR3 nucleotides read TGCGCCAGCAGCTTGGAGGGAGCAGAGACCCAGTACTTC. Encoded protein: CASSLEGAETQYF.

In its sample, this clone was seen a few times. The chain recombines TRBV28 with TRBJ2-7; weak D call: TRBD1 (5 bases). CDR3 length: 11 residues. V shed 6 bases and J shed 6 bases, with 9 bases lying between them. Germline V gene lookup returns CDR1 MDHEN and CDR2 SYDVKM. CDR3 nucleotide sequence: TGTGCCAGCAGAGGGGTTATCGAGCAGTACTTC. Translated, it gives CASRGVIEQYF.

This clone was seen at least ten times. The gene calls are TRBV21-1 and TRBJ2-1; TRBD2 was called by the table and not checked on the DNA. TRBV21-1 is described as a pseudogene. This CDR3 spans 14 amino acids. CDR3 protein: CASFSSGNHNEQFF. CDR3 bases: TGTGCCAGCTTTTCTAGCGGGAACCACAATGAGCAGTTCTTC.

This clone was recorded at least ten times. This chain joins TRBV28 and TRBJ2-3, with D possibly being TRBD1 (6 bases). Trimming cost V 3 bases and J 4 bases, with 17 bases left between them. The germline CDR1 and CDR2 sequences are MDHEN and SYDVKM. The CDR3 loop spans 16 amino acids. The CDR3 nucleotides read TGTGCCAGCAGTTTGTCCGGGACAAAGAGGGCAGATACGCAGTATTTT. Amino acids: CASSLSGTKRADTQYF.

The chain carries TRBV19 and TRBJ2-7; 12 bases align to TRBD2. V lost 5 bases to trimming and J lost 6 bases; unmatched junction nucleotides: 5. The CDR3 runs to 14 residues. Germline V gives CDR1 LNHDA, CDR2 SQIVND (reference sequence). This chain's CDR3 is CASSGALAGGEQYF. For the CDR3, the DNA is TGTGCCAGTAGTGGAGCACTAGCGGGAGGCGAGCAGTACTTC.

This clone has just a few counts. V usage is TRBV11-3 and J usage is TRBJ2-1; 10 bases align to TRBD2. The CDR3 has 15 residues. The V gene end was trimmed by 3 bases and the J gene end by 8 bases; junction bases not matched to a gene: 7. CDR1 SGHNT and CDR2 YENEEA come from the germline V gene. The CDR3 DNA reads as TGTGCCAGCAGCTTCGGAACTAGCGGGAACGATGAGCAGTTCTTC. Translating it yields CASSFGTSGNDEQFF.

V usage is TRBV27 and J usage is TRBJ2-7, with 7 nucleotides matching TRBD2. The CDR3 loop spans 15 amino acids. CDR1 and CDR2 from the germline V gene are MNHEY and SMNVEV (reference sequence). V lost 3 bases and J lost 0; bases outside the gene matches: 5. DNA for the CDR3: TGTGCCAGCAGTTTGCGAGCGGGACTCTCCTACGAGCAGTACTTC. Residues: CASSLRAGLSYEQYF.